This T cell receptor beta chain stems from a study of cytomegalovirus exposure and HLA in healthy donors. The study ran its PCR with 60 Vbeta and 13 Jbeta primers. Measured with immunoSEQ multiplex PCR; TCRdb has only the in-frame clones, and not every one. The sample yields 55,000 or so clones, of which the top ten take up more than 9%. V gave up 4 bases and J gave up 2 bases; unmatched junction bases: 4. The CDR3 is 15 residues long. Germline-derived CDR1 and CDR2 are MGHRA and YSYEKL. Study outcomes and limitations: The CMV antigen specificity of a few CMV-associated chains was confirmed through in vitro analysis.

In the case of this clone: What it binds is not known.

This receptor was taken from a woman younger than 45 in good health and CMV-seropositive. The chain has TRBV4-1 and TRBJ2-5; 10 bases fit TRBD2. Sequenced sample: PBMCs. The CDR3 sequence is CASSRLAGGQETQYF. The CDR3 bases are TGCGCCAGCAGCCGGTTAGCGGGAGGTCAAGAGACCCAGTACTTC.